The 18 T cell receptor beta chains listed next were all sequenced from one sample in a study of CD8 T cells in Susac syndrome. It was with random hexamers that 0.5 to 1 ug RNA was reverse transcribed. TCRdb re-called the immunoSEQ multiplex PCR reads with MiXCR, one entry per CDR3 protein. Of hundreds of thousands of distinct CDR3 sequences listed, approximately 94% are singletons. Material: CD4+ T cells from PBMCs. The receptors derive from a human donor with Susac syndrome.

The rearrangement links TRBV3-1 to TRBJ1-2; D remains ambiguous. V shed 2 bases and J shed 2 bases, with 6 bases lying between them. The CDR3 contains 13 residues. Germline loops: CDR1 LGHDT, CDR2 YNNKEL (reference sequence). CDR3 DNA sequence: TGTGCCAGCAGCCAATCGGAAAACTATGGCTACACCTTC. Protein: CASSQSENYGYTF. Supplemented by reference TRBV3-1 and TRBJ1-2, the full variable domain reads DTAVSQTPKYLVTQMGNDKSIKCEQNLGHDTMYWYKQDSKKFLKIMFSYNNKELIINETVPNRFSPKSPDKAHLNLHINSLELGDSAVYFCASSQSENYGYTFGSGTRLTVV.

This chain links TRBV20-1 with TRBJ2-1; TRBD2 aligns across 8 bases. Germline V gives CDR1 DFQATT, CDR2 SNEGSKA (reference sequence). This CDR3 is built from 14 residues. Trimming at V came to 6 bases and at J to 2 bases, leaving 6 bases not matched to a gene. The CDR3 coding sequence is TGCAGTGCCCCAAGCGGGGGAGCCTACAATGAGCAGTTCTTC. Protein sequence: CSAPSGGAYNEQFF.

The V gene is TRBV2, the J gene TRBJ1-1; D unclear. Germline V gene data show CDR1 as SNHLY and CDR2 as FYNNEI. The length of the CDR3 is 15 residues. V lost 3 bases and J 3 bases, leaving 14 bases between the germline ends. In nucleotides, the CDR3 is TGTGCCAGCAGTGATTCCGAGCTGATTGACACTGAAGCTTTCTTT. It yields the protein CASSDSELIDTEAFF. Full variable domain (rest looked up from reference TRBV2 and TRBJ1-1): EPEVTQTPSHQVTQMGQEVILRCVPISNHLYFYWYRQILGQKVEFLVSFYNNEISEKSEIFDDQFSVERPDGSNFTLKIRSTKLEDSAMYFCASSDSELIDTEAFFGQGTRLTVV.

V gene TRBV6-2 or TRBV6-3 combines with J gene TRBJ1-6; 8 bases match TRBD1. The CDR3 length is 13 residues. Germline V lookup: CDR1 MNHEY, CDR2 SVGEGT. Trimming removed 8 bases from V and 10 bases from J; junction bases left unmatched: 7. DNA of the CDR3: TGTGCCAGCCTTGACAGGGGACACTCACCCCTCCACTTT. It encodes CASLDRGHSPLHF.

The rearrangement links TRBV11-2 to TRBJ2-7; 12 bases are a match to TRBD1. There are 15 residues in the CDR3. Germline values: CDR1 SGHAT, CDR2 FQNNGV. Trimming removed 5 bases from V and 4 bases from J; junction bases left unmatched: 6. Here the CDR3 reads CASSPGTGGSYEQYF. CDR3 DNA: TGTGCCAGCAGCCCTGGGACAGGGGGCTCTTACGAGCAGTACTTC.

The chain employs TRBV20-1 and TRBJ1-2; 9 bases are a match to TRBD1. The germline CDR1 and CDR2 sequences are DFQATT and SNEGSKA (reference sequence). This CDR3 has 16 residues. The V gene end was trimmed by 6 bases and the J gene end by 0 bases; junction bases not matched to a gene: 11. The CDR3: CSAPRPGQGANYGYTF. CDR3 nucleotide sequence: TGCAGTGCCCCTCGCCCGGGACAGGGCGCTAACTATGGCTACACCTTC.

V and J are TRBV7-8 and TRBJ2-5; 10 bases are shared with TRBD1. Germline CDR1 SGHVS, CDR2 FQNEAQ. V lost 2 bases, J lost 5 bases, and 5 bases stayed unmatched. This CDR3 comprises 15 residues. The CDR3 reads CASSLSTGGWETQYF. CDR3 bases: TGTGCCAGCAGCTTATCGACAGGGGGCTGGGAGACCCAGTACTTC. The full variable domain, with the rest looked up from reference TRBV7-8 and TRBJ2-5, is GAGVSQSPRYKVAKRGQDVALRCDPISGHVSLFWYQQALGQGPEFLTYFQNEAQLDKSGLPSDRFFAERPEGSVSTLKIQRTQQEDSAVYLCASSLSTGGWETQYFGPGTRLLVL.

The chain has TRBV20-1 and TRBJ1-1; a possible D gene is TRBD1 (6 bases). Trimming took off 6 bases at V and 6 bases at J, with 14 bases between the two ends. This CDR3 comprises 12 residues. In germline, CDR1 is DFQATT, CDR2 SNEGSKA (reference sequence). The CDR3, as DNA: TGCAGTGCCAGAAGGACAGAGTCTGAAGCTTTCTTT. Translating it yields CSARRTESEAFF.

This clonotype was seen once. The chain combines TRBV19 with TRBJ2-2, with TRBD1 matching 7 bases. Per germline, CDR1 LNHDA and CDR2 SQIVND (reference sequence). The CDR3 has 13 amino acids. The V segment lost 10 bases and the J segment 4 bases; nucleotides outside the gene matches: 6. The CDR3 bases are TGTGCCACCCGGGACAGCAGCACCGGGGAGCTGTTTTTT. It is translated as CATRDSSTGELFF. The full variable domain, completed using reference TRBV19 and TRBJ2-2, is DGGITQSPKYLFRKEGQNVTLSCEQNLNHDAMYWYRQDPGQGLRLIYYSQIVNDFQKGDIAEGYSVSREKKESFPLTVTSAQKNPTAFYLCATRDSSTGELFFGEGSRLTVL.

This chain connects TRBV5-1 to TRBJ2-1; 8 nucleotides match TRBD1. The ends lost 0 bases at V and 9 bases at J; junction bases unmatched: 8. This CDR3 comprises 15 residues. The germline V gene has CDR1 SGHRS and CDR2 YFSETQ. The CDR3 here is CASSLAGQGAGEQFF. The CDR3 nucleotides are TGCGCCAGCAGCTTGGCCGGGCAGGGGGCAGGTGAGCAGTTCTTC.

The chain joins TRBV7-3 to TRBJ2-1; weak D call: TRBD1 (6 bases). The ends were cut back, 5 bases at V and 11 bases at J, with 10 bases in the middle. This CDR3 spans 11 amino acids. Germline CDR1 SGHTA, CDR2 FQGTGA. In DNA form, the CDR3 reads TGTGCCAGCAGCCCTGGACAGAAGCAGTTCTTC. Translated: CASSPGQKQFF. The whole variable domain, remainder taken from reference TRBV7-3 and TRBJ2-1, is GAGVSQTPSNKVTEKGKYVELRCDPISGHTALYWYRQSLGQGPEFLIYFQGTGAADDSGLPNDRFFAVRPEGSVSTLKIQRTERGDSAVYLCASSPGQKQFFGPGTRLTVL.

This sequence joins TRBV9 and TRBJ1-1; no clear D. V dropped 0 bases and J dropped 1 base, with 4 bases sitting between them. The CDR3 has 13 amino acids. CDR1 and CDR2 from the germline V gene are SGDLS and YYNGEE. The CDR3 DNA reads TGTGCCAGCAGCGTAGGGGCGAACACTGAAGCTTTCTTT. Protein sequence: CASSVGANTEAFF.

The CDR3, as DNA: TGCGCCAGCAGCCAAGGGAACGCCCTAGCTAACTATGGCTACACCTTC. Its translation is CASSQGNALANYGYTF. This chain links TRBV4-1 with TRBJ1-2; D remains ambiguous. Germline V gives CDR1 MGHRA, CDR2 YSYEKL. The CDR3 spans 16 residues. Trimming took 1 base from V and 0 from J, leaving 12 bases between them.

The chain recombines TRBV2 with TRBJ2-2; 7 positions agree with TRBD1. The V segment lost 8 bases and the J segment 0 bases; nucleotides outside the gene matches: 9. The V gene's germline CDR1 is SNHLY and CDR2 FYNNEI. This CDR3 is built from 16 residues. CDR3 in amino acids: CASARDSRANTGELFF. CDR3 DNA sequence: TGTGCCAGCGCCCGGGACAGCCGCGCGAACACCGGGGAGCTGTTTTTT.

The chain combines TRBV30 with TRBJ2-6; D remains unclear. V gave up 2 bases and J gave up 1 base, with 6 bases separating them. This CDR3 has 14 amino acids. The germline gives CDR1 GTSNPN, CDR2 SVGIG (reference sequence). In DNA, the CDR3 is TGTGCCTGGAGTATGGGGTCTGGGGCCAACGTCCTGACTTTC. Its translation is CAWSMGSGANVLTF.

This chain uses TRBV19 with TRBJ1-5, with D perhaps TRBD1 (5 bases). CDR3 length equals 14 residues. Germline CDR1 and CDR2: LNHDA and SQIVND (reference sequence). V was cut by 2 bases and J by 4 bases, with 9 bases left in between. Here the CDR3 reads CASSIPPGNQPQHF. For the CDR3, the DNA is TGTGCCAGTAGTATACCCCCAGGGAATCAGCCCCAGCATTTT. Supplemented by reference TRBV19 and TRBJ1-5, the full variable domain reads DGGITQSPKYLFRKEGQNVTLSCEQNLNHDAMYWYRQDPGQGLRLIYYSQIVNDFQKGDIAEGYSVSREKKESFPLTVTSAQKNPTAFYLCASSIPPGNQPQHFGDGTRLSIL.

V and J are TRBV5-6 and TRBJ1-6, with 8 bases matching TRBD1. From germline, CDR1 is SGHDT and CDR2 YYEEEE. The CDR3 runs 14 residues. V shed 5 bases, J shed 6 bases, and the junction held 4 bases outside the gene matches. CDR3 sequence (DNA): TGTGCCAGCAGTACCGGACAGGGTAATTCACCCCTCCACTTT. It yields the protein CASSTGQGNSPLHF.

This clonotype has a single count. The CDR3 sequence is CASIDVNSGANVLTF. CDR3 coding DNA: TGTGCCAGCATTGACGTGAACTCTGGGGCCAACGTCCTGACTTTC. The chain is built from TRBV6-5 and TRBJ2-6; no reliable D call. In germline, CDR1 is MNHEY, CDR2 SVGAGI. The CDR3 is 15 residues long. V lost 7 bases, J lost 0 bases, and 10 bases lay in between.